This TCR beta chain stems from a study of regulatory T cells in long-lasting Graves disease. Study results and caveats: Persistent Graves' patients showed reduced TCR diversity versus newly diagnosed patients. Persistent cases favored TRBV28, TRBJ1-2 and TRBJ2-5.

This clonotype was recorded a few times. What it binds is not known. The ends lost 2 bases at V and 1 base at J; junction bases unmatched: 6. Germline V gene lookup returns CDR1 LGHDT and CDR2 YNNKEL (reference sequence). The length of the CDR3 is 16 residues. As for time point: persistent/refractory GD, antithyroid drugs over 5 years with positive TRAb. There was RNA extracted from PBMCs, and the TCR library was made from it. By American Thyroid Association guidelines, Graves' disease was diagnosed in the cohort. Library construction for TCR beta used iRepertoire HTBI primers and Arm-PCR of CDR3 regions. Per the original data handling: Throughout the samples, researchers identified some 62 TRBV and more than twelve TRBJ segments. TCRdb recomputed calls from the multiplex PCR reads with MiXCR, one row per CDR3 protein. TCRdb, not the original authors, processed these V and J calls. The table records 400,000 to 500,000 distinct CDR3 sequences, roughly a fifth of them present only once.

This TCR derives from a female donor with Graves disease. The material sequenced was peripheral blood mononuclear cells (PBMCs), taken when the disease was refractory, from a patient treated with antithyroid drugs. The chain carries TRBV3-1 and TRBJ2-5, with 8 nucleotides matching TRBD2. The CDR3 loop is CASSQRASGFQETQYF. The CDR3 DNA is TGTGCCAGCAGCCAACGGGCTAGCGGGTTCCAAGAGACCCAGTACTTC.